The 18 T cell receptor beta chains reported below all come from one sample, sequenced in a study of blood T cell repertoires in COVID-19. Some clones are missing from TCRdb's copy, which holds only in-frame ones; the method was immunoSEQ multiplex PCR. The sample shows about 73,000 clones, about 91% of them seen only once. The specimen was peripheral blood. The receptors here all came from an elderly man with acute or convalescent COVID-19.

V is TRBV7-2 and J is TRBJ1-5, with 8 positions matching TRBD1. The CDR3 runs 13 residues. Germline assignment: CDR1 SGHTA and CDR2 FQGNSA. Germline trimming cut 6 bases from V and 4 bases from J; bases unmatched to any gene: 2. The CDR3 loop is CASRGQGNQPQHF. CDR3 nucleotide sequence: TGTGCCAGCAGAGGACAGGGAAATCAGCCCCAGCATTTT.

The chain couples TRBV19 to TRBJ1-2; possible D gene TRBD1, 5 bases. Trimming cost V 7 bases and J 8 bases, with 23 bases left between them. CDR1 is LNHDA and CDR2 is SQIVND in the germline V gene (reference sequence). This CDR3 contains 15 residues. The CDR3 region has the DNA TGTGCCAGTATATCGACCGCGGGGGGAAGTGGCGGCTACACCTTC. Amino acid sequence: CASISTAGGSGGYTF.

This clone was counted a few times. The rearrangement joins TRBV19 to TRBJ2-2; D unclear. The germline gives CDR1 LNHDA, CDR2 SQIVND (reference sequence). V lost 0 bases and J 0 bases, leaving 5 bases between the germline ends. This CDR3 spans 15 amino acids. DNA of the CDR3: TGTGCCAGTAGTATAGATCATGCGAACACCGGGGAGCTGTTTTTT. Translated: CASSIDHANTGELFF.

The chain uses TRBV19 and TRBJ1-2, with TRBD1 as a possible D gene (5 bases). V was pared by 5 bases and J by 4 bases, with 20 bases between. Germline assignment: CDR1 LNHDA and CDR2 SQIVND (reference sequence). This CDR3 contains 16 residues. The CDR3: CASSGSIREIGYGYTF. The CDR3 DNA is TGTGCCAGTAGTGGCTCTATCAGGGAAATAGGCTATGGCTACACCTTC.

This clone showed up just once. J is TRBJ2-1 and V is TRBV5-1; TRBD2 matches 9 bases. The CDR3 totals 16 residues. Germline-derived CDR1 and CDR2 are SGHRS and YFSETQ. Trimming cost V 0 bases and J 7 bases; bases outside gene matches: 8. CDR3 in amino acids: CASSLVNAGGQNEQFF. For the CDR3, the DNA is TGCGCCAGCAGCTTGGTAAACGCGGGAGGGCAAAATGAGCAGTTCTTC.

V gene TRBV12-3 or TRBV12-4 combines with J gene TRBJ1-5, with D unclear. Trimming shortened V by 6 bases and J by 6 bases, and 12 bases separated the two germline ends. The CDR3 spans 13 residues. CDR3 DNA: TGTGCCAGCAGCCGAGATATAAGTCAGCCCCAGCATTTT. The encoded protein is CASSRDISQPQHF.

The chain links TRBV2 to TRBJ2-2; no definite D call. The V end lost 5 bases, the J end lost 9 bases, and 10 bases lay between the germline ends. The CDR3 spans 12 residues. Germline lookup yields CDR1 SNHLY and CDR2 FYNNEI. In nucleotides, the CDR3 is TGTGCCAGCAGTATTCTGGGCCGGGAGCTGTTTTTT. As protein: CASSILGRELFF.

V is TRBV28 and J is TRBJ1-2; 10 bases map to TRBD1. The CDR3 runs to 14 residues. The germline gives CDR1 MDHEN, CDR2 SYDVKM. With 5 bases clipped from V and 5 bases from J, the junction kept 5 bases outside the gene matches. CDR3 sequence reads: CASSGQGGGYGYTF. CDR3 bases: TGTGCCAGCAGTGGACAGGGGGGAGGATATGGCTACACCTTC.

The rearrangement joins TRBV7-9 to TRBJ2-7, with 12 bases lining up with TRBD2. The CDR3 totals 16 residues. Germline assignment: CDR1 SEHNR and CDR2 FQNEAQ (reference sequence). Germline trimming cut 1 base from V and 2 bases from J; bases unmatched to any gene: 3. CDR3 nucleotide sequence: TGTGCCAGCAGCTTAGGGCTAGCGGGAGGGACCTACGAGCAGTACTTC. It yields the protein CASSLGLAGGTYEQYF.

A few counts support this clone. The J gene is TRBJ1-1, the V gene TRBV2; 8 positions agree with TRBD1. Germline V gene data show CDR1 as SNHLY and CDR2 as FYNNEI. The CDR3 has 14 residues. After removal of 1 base from V and 7 bases from J, the junction contained 5 bases not matched to a gene. The chain's CDR3 is CASSEGQGPLEAFF. The DNA for the CDR3 is TGTGCCAGCAGTGAAGGACAGGGGCCCCTTGAAGCTTTCTTT.

This chain joins TRBV5-4 and TRBJ1-1; no reliable D call. V lost 4 bases and J 1 base, leaving 11 bases between the germline ends. This CDR3 has 14 amino acids. From germline, CDR1 is SGHNT and CDR2 YYREEE (reference sequence). The CDR3 DNA sequence: TGTGCCAGCAGCCCTGCGGGGAAGAACACTGAAGCTTTCTTT. This gives the protein CASSPAGKNTEAFF. Filled out from reference TRBV5-4 and TRBJ1-1, the complete variable domain reads ETGVTQSPTHLIKTRGQQVTLRCSSQSGHNTVSWYQQALGQGPQFIFQYYREEENGRGNFPPRFSGLQFPNYSSELNVNALELDDSALYLCASSPAGKNTEAFFGQGTRLTVV.

The chain uses TRBV19 and TRBJ2-1; tentatively, D is TRBD2 (6 bases). The germline V gene has CDR1 LNHDA and CDR2 SQIVND (reference sequence). V was clipped by 4 bases and J by 7 bases, with 17 bases between them. The CDR3 sequence is 15 residues long. CDR3 sequence reads: CASSTRGTLRNEQFF. The CDR3, as DNA: TGTGCCAGTAGTACCCGAGGGACTCTCAGGAATGAGCAGTTCTTC.

The chain has TRBV29-1 and TRBJ2-3; D is unresolved. Germline V CDR1 and CDR2: SQVTM, ANQGSEA. CDR3 size: 14 residues. V lost 4 bases to trimming and J lost 0 bases, with 11 bases between them. This CDR3 reads CSVAPSSSTDTQYF. The CDR3 DNA follows: TGCAGCGTTGCACCCTCTAGTAGCACAGATACGCAGTATTTT.

The J gene is TRBJ1-4, the V gene TRBV7-9; weak D call: TRBD1 (5 bases). Germline CDR1 is SEHNR and CDR2 is FQNEAQ (reference sequence). V was trimmed by 0 bases and J by 0 bases, leaving 8 bases between them. The CDR3 has 16 amino acids. DNA for the CDR3: TGTGCCAGCAGCTTAGCCGACAGAGCAACTAATGAAAAACTGTTTTTT. Residues: CASSLADRATNEKLFF.

The chain joins TRBV3-1 (or the pseudogene TRBV3-2) to TRBJ2-7; 7 positions match TRBD1. Germline values: CDR1 LGHDT, CDR2 YNNKEL (reference sequence). The CDR3 consists of 13 residues. V was pared by 4 bases and J by 3 bases, with 3 bases of the junction left unmatched. The DNA of the CDR3 is TGTGCCAGCAGCCTCAGGGACAGCTACGAGCAGTACTTC. Translating it yields CASSLRDSYEQYF.

This chain connects TRBV19 to TRBJ2-5, with TRBD1 identical over 10 bases. CDR3 length equals 14 residues. Germline trimming cut 1 base from V and 5 bases from J; bases unmatched to any gene: 1. Per germline, CDR1 LNHDA and CDR2 SQIVND (reference sequence). The CDR3 bases are TGTGCCAGTAGTATAGGGGGACAGGGGGAGACCCAGTACTTC. Translating gives CASSIGGQGETQYF.

This chain uses TRBV4-1 with TRBJ2-1; 12 bases line up with TRBD2. Germline assignment: CDR1 MGHRA and CDR2 YSYEKL. The CDR3 runs 18 residues. With V trimmed by 1 base and J by 2 bases, 6 bases remained unmatched. CDR3 sequence reads: CASSQAPTSGSPYNEQFF. DNA for the CDR3: TGCGCCAGCAGCCAAGCGCCGACTAGCGGGAGCCCCTACAATGAGCAGTTCTTC.

The V call is TRBV5-4, the J call TRBJ2-4, with 8 nucleotides matching TRBD1. The junction had 0 bases not matched to a gene; V was cut back by 0 bases and J by 4 bases. The CDR3 loop spans 14 amino acids. The germline V gene has CDR1 SGHNT and CDR2 YYREEE (reference sequence). In nucleotides, the CDR3 is TGTGCCAGCAGCTTGGGACAGGGGAAAAACATTCAGTACTTC. Translation: CASSLGQGKNIQYF.